Below are 9 T cell receptor beta chains sequenced from a single sample in a study of shared clonotypes between healthy human individuals. Sequencing was performed with immunoSEQ multiplex PCR; in TCRdb, only in-frame clones are kept and a portion is missing. Among some 510,000 clones listed, 60% to 85% were seen once. The sequenced sample consisted of PBMCs. These TCRs come from a middle-aged woman in good health. Some clones in this sample may be carry-over from other donors' samples.

This clone has more than one count but fewer than ten. The V call is TRBV7-3, the J call TRBJ2-3; TRBD2 matches 16 bases. Germline CDR1 is SGHTA and CDR2 is FQGTGA. Unmatched junction bases numbered 5, after V lost 5 bases and J lost 6 bases. This CDR3 has 16 amino acids. CDR3 nucleotides: TGTGCCAGCAGCGGACCGGGACTAGCGGGAGGGGATACGCAGTATTTT. Translation gives CASSGPGLAGGDTQYF. Based on the CDR3 plus reference TRBV7-3 and TRBJ2-3, the full variable domain is GAGVSQTPSNKVTEKGKYVELRCDPISGHTALYWYRQSLGQGPEFLIYFQGTGAADDSGLPNDRFFAVRPEGSVSTLKIQRTERGDSAVYLCASSGPGLAGGDTQYFGPGTRLTVL.

The V call is TRBV15, the J call TRBJ2-6; no firm D call. CDR1 and CDR2 from the germline V gene are LNHNV and YYDKDF (reference sequence). The CDR3 loop spans 16 amino acids. The V end was cut by 0 bases, the J end by 0 bases, with 6 bases between. CDR3 DNA sequence: TGTGCCACCAGCAGAGATCCGGTCTCTGGGGCCAACGTCCTGACTTTC. It codes for CATSRDPVSGANVLTF.

This rearrangement joins TRBV7-8 to TRBJ2-2; D unclear. The CDR3 sequence is 14 residues long. V lost 6 bases to trimming and J lost 4 bases, with 12 bases between them. The germline V gene has CDR1 SGHVS and CDR2 FQNEAQ. The CDR3 protein is CASSSVWLTGELFF. As DNA, the CDR3 is TGTGCCAGCAGTTCTGTTTGGCTCACCGGGGAGCTGTTTTTT.

V is TRBV19 and J is TRBJ2-5; 7 nucleotides align to TRBD1. The germline V gene has CDR1 LNHDA and CDR2 SQIVND (reference sequence). This CDR3 region has 15 residues. V lost 3 bases, J lost 1 base, and 5 bases stayed unmatched. CDR3 sequence reads: CASSISGQTQETQYF. The CDR3 DNA follows: TGTGCCAGTAGTATTTCGGGACAGACCCAAGAGACCCAGTACTTC.

This clone was picked up a small number of times. The chain has TRBV4-3 and TRBJ1-1; D gene ambiguous. The V end lost 1 base, the J end lost 0 bases, and 9 bases lay between the germline ends. Germline values: CDR1 LGHNA, CDR2 YSLEER. The CDR3 totals 15 residues. In nucleotides, the CDR3 is TGCGCCAGCAGCCAAGGAGCCACCATGAACACTGAAGCTTTCTTT. This codes for CASSQGATMNTEAFF.

The sample holds a few counts of this clone. J is TRBJ2-1 and V is TRBV7-2, with 13 bases identical to TRBD2. Germline CDR1 reads SGHTA; CDR2 reads FQGNSA. Trimming removed 2 bases from V and 9 bases from J; junction bases left unmatched: 7. This CDR3 region has 16 residues. The chain's CDR3 is CASSLRTSGSAVEQFF. In DNA, the CDR3 is TGTGCCAGCAGCTTAAGGACTAGCGGGAGTGCGGTTGAGCAGTTCTTC.

The genes are TRBV7-2 and TRBJ2-2, with D possibly TRBD2 on 6 matching bases. Trimming pared 7 bases from V and 1 base from J, leaving 13 bases between. The CDR3 totals 15 residues. Germline assignment: CDR1 SGHTA and CDR2 FQGNSA. The CDR3 sequence is CASTRAGWNTGELFF. The CDR3 coding sequence is TGTGCCAGCACCCGAGCGGGTTGGAACACCGGGGAGCTGTTTTTT.

This clone was detected only once. The V gene is TRBV11-2, the J gene TRBJ2-1; 16 bases are a match to TRBD2. CDR1 is SGHAT, CDR2 FQNNGV, per germline. Germline trimming cut 3 bases from V and 0 bases from J; bases unmatched to any gene: 5. The CDR3 is made up of 19 amino acids. The chain's CDR3 is CASSLGLAGGPGSYNEQFF. In DNA, the CDR3 is TGTGCCAGCAGCTTGGGACTAGCGGGAGGGCCTGGCTCCTACAATGAGCAGTTCTTC.

V is TRBV5-5 and J is TRBJ2-3, with 12 bases lining up with TRBD2. V lost 4 bases, J lost 4 bases, and 7 bases stayed unmatched. Per germline, CDR1 SGHKS and CDR2 YYEKEE (reference sequence). This CDR3 has 16 amino acids. The CDR3 region has the DNA TGTGCCAGCAGCCTACTCCTAGCGGGAGGGTCAGATACGCAGTATTTT. Protein: CASSLLLAGGSDTQYF.